The sequence of this TCR beta chain was determined in a study of blood T cell repertoires in COVID-19. Here immunoSEQ multiplex PCR was the method, and the copy in TCRdb shows in-frame clones only, minus some. The sample lists 200,000 or so clones, around nine tenths occurring once. The TCR sequence derives from a man in his fifties with COVID-19, enrolled during active disease. Source material: peripheral blood.

The CDR3 spells CASSLRDRVVEQYF. The CDR3 DNA sequence: TGTGCCAGCAGCCTCCGGGACAGGGTAGTCGAGCAGTACTTC. V gene TRBV5-4 combines with J gene TRBJ2-7; TRBD1 agrees at 9 bases. V shed 4 bases, J shed 6 bases, and the junction held 8 bases outside the gene matches. CDR1 and CDR2 from the germline V gene are SGHNT and YYREEE (reference sequence). The CDR3 sequence is 14 residues long.